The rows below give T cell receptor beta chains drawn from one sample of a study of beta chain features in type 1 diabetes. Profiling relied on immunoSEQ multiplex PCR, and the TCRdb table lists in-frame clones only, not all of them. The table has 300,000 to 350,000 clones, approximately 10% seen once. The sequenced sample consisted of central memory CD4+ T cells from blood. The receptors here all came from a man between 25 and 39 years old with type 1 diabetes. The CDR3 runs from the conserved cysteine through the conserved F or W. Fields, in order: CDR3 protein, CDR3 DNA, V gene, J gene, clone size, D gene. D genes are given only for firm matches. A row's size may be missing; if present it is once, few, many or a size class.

CAISLTGANSPLHF	TGTGCCATCAGCCTGACAGGGGCTAATTCACCCCTCCACTTT	TRBV10-3	TRBJ1-6	few	TRBD1
CASSVMDNTDTQYF	TGTGCCAGCAGCGTGATGGACAACACAGATACGCAGTATTTT	TRBV11-3	TRBJ2-3	.	.
CASILTGIFDNEQFF	TGTGCCAGCATTCTGACAGGGATTTTCGACAATGAGCAGTTCTTC	TRBV5-6	TRBJ2-1	few	TRBD1
CASSLSDGRYTGELFF	TGCGCCAGCAGCTTGTCGGACGGGCGGTACACCGGGGAGCTGTTTTTT	TRBV5-1	TRBJ2-2	.	.
CASSLSGSTDTQYF	TGTGCCAGCAGCTTAAGCGGGAGCACAGATACGCAGTATTTT	TRBV7-9	TRBJ2-3	many	.
CAWSVVHNSPLHF	TGTGCCTGGAGTGTGGTCCATAATTCGCCCCTCCACTTT	TRBV30	TRBJ1-6	few	.
CASSLVPGAYEQYF	TGTGCCAGCAGCTTGGTACCAGGGGCCTACGAGCAGTACTTC	TRBV5-6	TRBJ2-7	few	.
CASSRSAERNEKLFF	TGTGCCAGCAGTCGATCAGCGGAACGGAATGAAAAACTGTTTTTT	TRBV7-6	TRBJ1-4	few	.
CASNDPQGGQETQYF	TGTGCCAGCAATGATCCACAGGGGGGGCAAGAGACCCAGTACTTC	TRBV6-6	TRBJ2-5	.	.
CASRGTRGRGSPLHF	TGTGCCAGCAGGGGCACAAGGGGGCGCGGGTCACCCCTCCACTTT	TRBV11-2	TRBJ1-6	.	TRBD1
CASSLGVAGRSGANVLTF	TGTGCCAGCAGCTTAGGGGTAGCGGGGCGCTCTGGGGCCAACGTCCTGACTTTC	TRBV7-2	TRBJ2-6	few	TRBD2
CASSEAPGGGEQFF	TGTGCCAGCAGTGAAGCCCCCGGGGGGGGTGAGCAGTTCTTC	TRBV2	TRBJ2-1	.	TRBD2
CASSPQGYSNQPQHF	TGTGCCAGCAGTCCACAGGGGTATAGCAATCAGCCCCAGCATTTT	TRBV6-5	TRBJ1-5	.	TRBD1
CASSQGPVGGDNEQFF	TGTGCCAGCAGCCAAGGACCCGTCGGGGGGGACAATGAGCAGTTCTTC	TRBV4-2	TRBJ2-1	many	TRBD2
CASSLVGSGNTEAFF	TGTGCCAGCAGCTTAGTGGGTTCCGGAAACACTGAAGCTTTCTTT	TRBV7-9	TRBJ1-1	.	.
CASSESRDTQYF	TGTGCCAGCAGTGAAAGTCGGGATACGCAGTATTTT	TRBV6-1	TRBJ2-3	.	.
CASSVSGDGTQYF	TGTGCCAGCAGCGTATCGGGTGATGGTACGCAGTATTTT	TRBV9	TRBJ2-3	.	.
CASSWGNEKLFF	TGTGCCAGCAGCTGGGGGAATGAAAAACTGTTTTTT	TRBV5-6	TRBJ1-4	few	.
CAISGGDMNTEAFF	TGTGCCATCAGTGGTGGGGACATGAACACTGAAGCTTTCTTT	TRBV10-3	TRBJ1-1	few	.
CASSLAAEMTYEQYF	TGTGCCAGCAGTTTAGCAGCAGAGATGACCTACGAGCAGTACTTC	TRBV28	TRBJ2-7	.	.
CASSRSAGTDTQYF	TGCGCCAGCAGCCGGTCCGCAGGGACAGATACGCAGTATTTT	TRBV4-3	TRBJ2-3	many	.
CASSPGLRGEQFF	TGCGCCAGCAGCCCGGGATTAAGGGGTGAGCAGTTCTTC	TRBV4-3	TRBJ2-1	few	.
CASSLAGAGNDEQYF	TGCGCCAGCAGCTTGGCCGGGGCGGGGAACGACGAGCAGTACTTC	TRBV5-1	TRBJ2-7	many	.
CASSTGQGGFYEQYF	TGTGCCAGCAGCACTGGACAGGGAGGATTCTACGAGCAGTACTTC	TRBV11-2	TRBJ2-7	.	TRBD1
CASSRSSDTQYF	TGTGCCAGCAGCCGCTCCTCAGATACGCAGTATTTT	TRBV5-6	TRBJ2-3	few	.
CASSKITPGQGQRGYTF	TGTGCCAGCAGCAAGATCACACCGGGACAGGGGCAGCGTGGCTACACCTTC	TRBV7-2	TRBJ1-2	.	TRBD1
CASSSLAGQETQYF	TGTGCCAGCAGCTCTCTAGCGGGACAAGAGACCCAGTACTTC	TRBV7-8	TRBJ2-5	.	TRBD2
CASRDRLGGESTDTQYF	TGTGCCAGCAGGGACAGGTTGGGCGGAGAGAGCACAGATACGCAGTATTTT	TRBV2	TRBJ2-3	.	TRBD1
CASSSQTGLGEQYF	TGTGCCAGCAGCTCCCAGACGGGCCTCGGGGAGCAGTACTTC	TRBV9	TRBJ2-7	few	.
CASSRTGDYEQYF	TGTGCCAGCAGCAGGACGGGAGATTACGAGCAGTACTTC	TRBV9	TRBJ2-7	.	.
CASSLLSGVSTDTQYF	TGTGCCAGCAGCCTCCTTAGCGGGGTTAGCACAGATACGCAGTATTTT	TRBV9	TRBJ2-3	few	TRBD2
CASSSDALNQPQHF	TGTGCCAGCAGCTCCGATGCACTGAATCAGCCCCAGCATTTT	TRBV7-9	TRBJ1-5	many	.
CASSLGDGSYEQYF	TGTGCCAGCAGCTTAGGTGACGGGAGCTACGAGCAGTACTTC	TRBV7-9	TRBJ2-7	.	.
CASQGSNEKLFF	TGTGCCAGCCAGGGTTCAAATGAAAAACTGTTTTTT	TRBV2	TRBJ1-4	.	.
CASSQDDRVRNNSPLHF	TGCGCCAGCAGCCAAGATGACAGGGTGAGGAATAATTCACCCCTCCACTTT	TRBV4-1	TRBJ1-6	.	TRBD1
CASSMGQGIAETQYF	TGTGCCAGCAGTATGGGACAGGGAATAGCGGAGACCCAGTACTTC	TRBV9	TRBJ2-5	.	TRBD1
CASSLWSETQYF	TGTGCCAGCAGCTTATGGTCCGAGACCCAGTACTTC	TRBV11-2	TRBJ2-5	few	.
CASSPIVTDTQYF	TGTGCCAGCTCACCAATCGTCACAGATACGCAGTATTTT	TRBV18	TRBJ2-3	.	.
CAAGRDTEAFF	TGTGCCGCGGGAAGGGACACTGAAGCTTTCTTT	TRBV6-6	TRBJ1-1	.	.
CASSLRLFSSSYNEQFF	TGCGCCAGCAGCTTGCGGCTTTTCTCGAGCTCCTACAATGAGCAGTTCTTC	TRBV5-1	TRBJ2-1	few	.
CASSLRSGGPTDTQYF	TGTGCCAGCAGCTTGAGATCCGGCGGACCCACAGATACGCAGTATTTT	TRBV5-6	TRBJ2-3	few	.
CSARRDPGGKLFF	TGCAGCGCCCGCCGGGACCCAGGGGGAAAACTGTTTTTT	TRBV29-1	TRBJ1-4	.	TRBD1
CSVGGAGDINGYTF	TGCAGCGTTGGAGGGGCAGGCGACATTAATGGCTACACCTTC	TRBV29-1	TRBJ1-2	few	.
CASSGQGPNTEAFF	TGTGCCAGCAGTGGACAGGGCCCGAACACTGAAGCTTTCTTT	TRBV6-6	TRBJ1-1	many	TRBD1
CATLRQGPTGELFF	TGTGCCACTCTGAGGCAGGGCCCCACCGGGGAGCTGTTTTTT	TRBV19	TRBJ2-2	.	.
CASSLNEHEQFF	TGCGCCAGCAGCTTGAACGAGCATGAGCAGTTCTTC	TRBV5-1	TRBJ2-1	many	.
CATLLTGGGNTIYF	TGTGCCACCCTCCTGACAGGGGGTGGAAACACCATATATTTT	TRBV6-6	TRBJ1-3	.	TRBD1
CSAPKLAGAQETQYF	TGCAGCGCCCCCAAGCTAGCGGGGGCTCAGGAGACCCAGTACTTC	TRBV29-1	TRBJ2-5	few	TRBD2
CASSVGGTGYTGELFF	TGTGCCAGCAGCGTCGGGGGGACAGGGTACACCGGGGAGCTGTTTTTT	TRBV9	TRBJ2-2	.	TRBD1
CSGPDRVGEKLFF	TGCAGCGGCCCTGACAGGGTCGGGGAAAAACTGTTTTTT	TRBV29-1	TRBJ1-4	many	TRBD1
CATLRRRGSYNEQFF	TGTGCCACCCTGCGTCGGAGAGGCTCCTACAATGAGCAGTTCTTC	TRBV28	TRBJ2-1	few	.
CASSYQGTDTQYF	TGTGCCAGCAGTTACCAGGGCACAGATACGCAGTATTTT	TRBV10-3	TRBJ2-3	few	.
CASSPSGGLSYEQYF	TGTGCCAGCAGCCCTAGCGGGGGGCTGTCCTACGAGCAGTACTTC	TRBV11-2	TRBJ2-7	.	TRBD2
CRGGQGEKLFF	TGCAGGGGGGGACAGGGCGAAAAACTGTTTTTT	TRBV20-1	TRBJ1-4	.	TRBD1
CAWSREGYEQYF	TGTGCCTGGAGTAGGGAAGGCTACGAGCAGTACTTC	TRBV30	TRBJ2-7	few	.
CASSIGGSSYEQYF	TGTGCCAGTAGTATTGGCGGGAGCTCCTACGAGCAGTACTTC	TRBV19	TRBJ2-7	.	TRBD2
CASSESLGFQETQYF	TGTGCCAGCAGTGAATCCTTAGGGTTCCAAGAGACCCAGTACTTC	TRBV25-1	TRBJ2-5	.	.
CAIRQGGTPRETQYF	TGTGCCATCAGACAGGGGGGCACCCCCAGGGAGACCCAGTACTTC	TRBV10-3	TRBJ2-5	.	TRBD1